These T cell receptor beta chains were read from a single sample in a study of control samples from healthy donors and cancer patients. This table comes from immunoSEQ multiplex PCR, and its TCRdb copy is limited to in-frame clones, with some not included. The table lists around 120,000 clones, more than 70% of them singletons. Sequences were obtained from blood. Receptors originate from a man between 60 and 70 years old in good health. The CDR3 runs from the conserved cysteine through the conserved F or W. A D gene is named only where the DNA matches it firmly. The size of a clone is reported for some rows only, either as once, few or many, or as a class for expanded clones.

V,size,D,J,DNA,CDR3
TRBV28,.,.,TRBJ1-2,TGTGCCAGCAGTTTTGATCTGAGGCTGGGTCTCCATGGCTACACCTTC,CASSFDLRLGLHGYTF
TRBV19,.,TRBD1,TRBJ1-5,TGTGCCAGTCACGGACAGGGGGCATGGCAGCCCCAGCATTTT,CASHGQGAWQPQHF
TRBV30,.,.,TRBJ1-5,TGTGCCTGGAGTGTAACCGGCAATCAGCCCCAGCATTTT,CAWSVTGNQPQHF
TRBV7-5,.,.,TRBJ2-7,TGTGCCAGAAGCGCCCACAGGACTACCTACGAGCAGTACTTC,CARSAHRTTYEQYF
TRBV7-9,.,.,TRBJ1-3,TGTGCCAGCAGCTTAGCGGGGGTACATCCGAGTCAGGGAAACACCATATATTTT,CASSLAGVHPSQGNTIYF
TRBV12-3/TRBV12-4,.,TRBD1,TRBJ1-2,TGTGCCAGCAGTTTTGGGACAGGGAACGGCTACACCTTC,CASSFGTGNGYTF
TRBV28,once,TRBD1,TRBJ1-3,TGTGCCAGCAGCTTGGACAGGGGGCGAAACACCATATATTTT,CASSLDRGRNTIYF
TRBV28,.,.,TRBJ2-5,TGTGCCAGCAGCCCTGCGAGTGCCGGAGACCAAGAGACCCAGTACTTC,CASSPASAGDQETQYF
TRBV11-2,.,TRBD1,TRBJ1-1,TGTGCCAGCAGCTTAAATCCCGGGACAGGGTCGAACACTGAAGCTTTCTTT,CASSLNPGTGSNTEAFF
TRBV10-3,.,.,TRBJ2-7,TGTGCCATCAGGGTGGGTGCGACGTACGAGCAGTACTTC,CAIRVGATYEQYF
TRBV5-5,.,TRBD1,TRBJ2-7,TGTGCCAGCAGCTTGGCCGGGGGTGGGACAGGGACCTACGAGCAGTACTTC,CASSLAGGGTGTYEQYF
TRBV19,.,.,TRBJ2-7,TGTGCCAGTAGTATGGGGCCCTACGAGCAGTACTTC,CASSMGPYEQYF
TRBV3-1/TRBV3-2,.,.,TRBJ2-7,TGTGCCAGCACCATAGCAGCGGACAGAATGTACTTC,CASTIAADRMYF
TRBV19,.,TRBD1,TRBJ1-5,TGTGCCAGTAGCCCCGGGACAGGGGCATGGTCTGGCAATCAGCCCCAGCATTTT,CASSPGTGAWSGNQPQHF
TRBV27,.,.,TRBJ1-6,TGTGCCAGCAGTTTCCGTACTACCAATTCACCCCTCCACTTT,CASSFRTTNSPLHF
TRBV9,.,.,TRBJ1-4,TGTGCCAGCAGCGGGACCGGACAGTTTGCAACTAATGAAAAACTGTTTTTT,CASSGTGQFATNEKLFF
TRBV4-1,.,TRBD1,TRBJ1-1,TGCGCCAGCAGCCGTACCGGGACAGGGAGCACTGAAGCTTTCTTT,CASSRTGTGSTEAFF
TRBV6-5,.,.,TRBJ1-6,TGTGCCAGCAGTTATATGAGCTCCTATAATTCACCCCTCCACTTT,CASSYMSSYNSPLHF
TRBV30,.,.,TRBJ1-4,TGTGCCTGGAGTCCCCCACTCTCAGGCGTCGGGGTTCCTGAAAAACTGTTTTTT,CAWSPPLSGVGVPEKLFF
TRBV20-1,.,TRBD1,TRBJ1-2,TGCAGTGCTAGTGACAGGGTGTTCTATGGCTACACCTTC,CSASDRVFYGYTF
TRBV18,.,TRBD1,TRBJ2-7,TGTGCCAGCTCAGCTAGGACAGGGGAAGGGCACGAGCAGTACTTC,CASSARTGEGHEQYF
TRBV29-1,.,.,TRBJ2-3,TGCGGTGTCTCCACGGGGGCAGATACGCAGTATTTT,CGVSTGADTQYF
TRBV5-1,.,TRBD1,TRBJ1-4,TGCGCCAGCAGTAGACAGGGGGACATGGGTCATGAAAAACTGTTTTTT,CASSRQGDMGHEKLFF
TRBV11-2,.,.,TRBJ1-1,TGTGCCAGCAGCTTAGATGGCGGCAGAAACACTGAAGCTTTCTTT,CASSLDGGRNTEAFF
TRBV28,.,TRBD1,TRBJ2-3,TGTGCCAGCAGTTCCACCCGCCGGGACAGGAATTGGGAAACAGATACGCAGTATTTT,CASSSTRRDRNWETDTQYF
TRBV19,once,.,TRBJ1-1,TGTGCCAGTAGTATAGACTCTGAAGCTTTCTTT,CASSIDSEAFF
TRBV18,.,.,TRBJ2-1,TGTGCCAGCTCACGTGCGGGATCCTACAATGAGCAGTTCTTC,CASSRAGSYNEQFF
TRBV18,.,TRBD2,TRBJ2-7,TGTGCCAGCTCACCACCGACTAGCGGGGCCTACGAGCAGTACTTC,CASSPPTSGAYEQYF
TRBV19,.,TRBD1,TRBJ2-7,TGTGCCAGTTCCACCACGGGACAGGGGGCAAATGAGCAGTACTTC,CASSTTGQGANEQYF
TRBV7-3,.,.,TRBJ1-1,TGTGCCAGCAGCTTAACTTCTCTGGACACTGAAGCTTTCTTT,CASSLTSLDTEAFF
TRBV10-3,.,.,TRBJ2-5,TGTGCCATCAGTGTTGGCAGTGTGGGGGAGACCCAGTACTTC,CAISVGSVGETQYF
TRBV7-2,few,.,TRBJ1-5,TGTGCCAGCAGCTCAGGGAGGCAGGGTCAGCCCCAGCATTTT,CASSSGRQGQPQHF
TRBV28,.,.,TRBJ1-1,TGTGCCAGCACCTCGGCCCGGGCAGCCGGTAACACTGAAGCTTTCTTT,CASTSARAAGNTEAFF
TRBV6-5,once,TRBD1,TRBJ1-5,TGTGCCAGCAGTTTTAGACAGGGGAATCAGCCCCAGCATTTT,CASSFRQGNQPQHF
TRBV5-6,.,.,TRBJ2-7,TGTGCCAGCAGCGTATTCACCGGGACTCAAATCTACGAGCAGTACTTC,CASSVFTGTQIYEQYF
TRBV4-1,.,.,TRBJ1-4,TGCGCCAGCAGCCAAGAGGTACAGGCGTATGAAAAACTGTTTTTT,CASSQEVQAYEKLFF
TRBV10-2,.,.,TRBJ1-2,TGCGCCAGCAGTGAACAGGGCCTCTATGGCTACACCTTC,CASSEQGLYGYTF
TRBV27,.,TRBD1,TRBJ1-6,TGTGCCACCCGGGAACAGGGGGCCACGAGCTCCTATAATTCACCCCTCCACTTT,CATREQGATSSYNSPLHF
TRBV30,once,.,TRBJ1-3,TGTGCCTGGGACTCCCTCTCTGGAAACACCATATATTTT,CAWDSLSGNTIYF
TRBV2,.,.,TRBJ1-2,TGTGCCAGCAGTGAAGTGGGGACTCAGAACTATGGCTACACCTTC,CASSEVGTQNYGYTF
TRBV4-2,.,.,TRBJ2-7,TGTGCCAGCAGCCAAGAACAGGCTATATTCCCCTACGAGCAGTACTTC,CASSQEQAIFPYEQYF
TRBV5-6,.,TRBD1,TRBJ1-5,TGTGCCAGCAGCCTCGATGCGGACAGGGGAAGCAATCAGCCCCAGCATTTT,CASSLDADRGSNQPQHF
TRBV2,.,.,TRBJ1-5,TGTGCCAGCAGGGGTGAGGGGAATCAGCCCCAGCATTTT,CASRGEGNQPQHF
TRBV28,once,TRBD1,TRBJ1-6,TGTGCCAGCAGTTTCCGAGGGGGCGGGTCACCCCTCCACTTT,CASSFRGGGSPLHF
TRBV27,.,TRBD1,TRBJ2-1,TGTGCCAGCAGTCCAACAGGGGGCGACTACAATGAGCAGTTCTTC,CASSPTGGDYNEQFF
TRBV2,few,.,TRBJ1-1,TGTGCCAGCAGTGTGGACGGCTTGGAGAGAACTGAAGCTTTCTTT,CASSVDGLERTEAFF
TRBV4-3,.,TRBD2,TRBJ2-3,TGCGCCAGCAGCCAAGATTTGGCGGGGGGCACAGATACGCAGTATTTT,CASSQDLAGGTDTQYF
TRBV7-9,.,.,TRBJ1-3,TGTGCCAGCAGCTTACTTTCATCCTCTGGAAACACCATATATTTT,CASSLLSSSGNTIYF
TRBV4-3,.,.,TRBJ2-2,TGCGCCAGCAGCCAAGCACGAGGGGGACGGGGTTATGACACCGGGGAGCTGTTTTTT,CASSQARGGRGYDTGELFF
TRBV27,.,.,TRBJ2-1,TGTGCCAGCAGATTTTCCCAGTCCCGCAATGAGCAGTTCTTC,CASRFSQSRNEQFF
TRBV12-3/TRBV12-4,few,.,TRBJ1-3,TGTGCCAGCAGTTCTACCCCTGGAAACACCATATATTTT,CASSSTPGNTIYF
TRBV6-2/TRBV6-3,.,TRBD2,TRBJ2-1,TGTGCCAGCAGTTACTCTGGACTAGAATGGACTAGCGGGGGAAATGAGCAGTTCTTC,CASSYSGLEWTSGGNEQFF
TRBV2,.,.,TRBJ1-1,TGTGCCAGCAGTGAGAGTAGGGGGGGACAGAACACTGAAGCTTTCTTT,CASSESRGGQNTEAFF